The T cell receptor beta chain under discussion was sequenced for a study of blood T cell repertoires in COVID-19. Study-level information: Donors in the United States, Italy and Spain gave samples during acute or convalescent COVID-19. The analysed material was cDNA or gDNA that came from T cells, B-cell-depleted T cells, or PBMCs.

Germline values: CDR1 LGHNA, CDR2 YSLEER. This CDR3 comprises 16 residues. The V gene end was trimmed by 0 bases and the J gene end by 8 bases; junction bases not matched to a gene: 11. Original data processing: Reference gene primer amplification yielded estimated nucleated cell counts. Profiling relied on immunoSEQ multiplex PCR, and the TCRdb table lists in-frame clones only, not all of them. V and J calls and clone size are as listed in that table; D and trimming were resolved from the DNA. The table includes 300,000 to 450,000 clones, around 87% detected once. V and J are TRBV4-3 and TRBJ2-5, with TRBD2 matching over 8 bases. The receptor comes from a woman in her twenties or thirties with COVID-19, enrolled during active disease. Material: peripheral blood. Here the CDR3 DNA reads TGCGCCAGCAGCCAAGATCCTAGCGGGTCTGAGGGTACCCAGTACTTC. Protein product: CASSQDPSGSEGTQYF.